One T cell receptor (beta chain) is described in this entry. This record belongs to a study of blood T cell repertoires in COVID-19. Study background: Researchers got acute and convalescent COVID-19 samples from the United States, Italy and Spain. Sample material is recorded as cDNA or gDNA derived from T cells, B-cell-depleted T cells, or PBMCs.

There are 15 residues in the CDR3. Looked up from germline, CDR1 is MNHEY and CDR2 is SMNVEV (reference sequence). V lost 3 bases and J lost 4; bases outside the gene matches: 6. Clones were sequenced by immunoSEQ multiplex PCR, and TCRdb holds only the in-frame ones, with some missing. The sample gives about 160,000 clones, around 74% of which show up once; around 2.8% is in the top ten. This clonotype was sampled from a man aged 65 to 85 with acute or convalescent COVID-19. The rearrangement uses TRBV27 and TRBJ1-2; 9 positions match TRBD1. The source material was peripheral blood. DNA for the CDR3: TGTGCCAGCAGTTTTCTACAGGGGGCGAGCTATGGCTACACCTTC. This translates into CASSFLQGASYGYTF.